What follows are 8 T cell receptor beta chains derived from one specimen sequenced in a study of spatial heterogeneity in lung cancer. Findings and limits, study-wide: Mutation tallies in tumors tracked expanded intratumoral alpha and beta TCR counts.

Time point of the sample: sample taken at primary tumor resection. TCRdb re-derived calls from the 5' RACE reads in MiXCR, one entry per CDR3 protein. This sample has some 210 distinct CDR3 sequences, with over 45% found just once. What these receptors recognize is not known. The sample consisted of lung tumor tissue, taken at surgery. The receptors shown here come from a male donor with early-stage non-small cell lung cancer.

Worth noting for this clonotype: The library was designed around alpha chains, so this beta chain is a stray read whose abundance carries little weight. The CDR3 region is CASSQRLADQETQYF. CDR3 DNA: TGTGCCAGCAGCCAACGACTAGCGGACCAAGAGACCCAGTACTTC. V gene TRBV4-2 combines with J gene TRBJ2-5, with 9 nucleotides matching TRBD2. Germline V gene data show CDR1 as LGHNA and CDR2 as YNFKEQ. Trimming cost V 2 bases and J 0 bases; bases outside gene matches: 1. This CDR3 has 15 residues.

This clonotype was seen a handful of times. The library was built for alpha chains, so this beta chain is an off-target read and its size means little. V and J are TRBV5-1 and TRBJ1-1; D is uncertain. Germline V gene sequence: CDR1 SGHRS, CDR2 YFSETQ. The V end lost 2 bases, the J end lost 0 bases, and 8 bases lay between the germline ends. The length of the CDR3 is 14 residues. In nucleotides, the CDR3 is TGCGCCAGCAGCTTCTCTGATGTGAACACTGAAGCTTTCTTT. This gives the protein CASSFSDVNTEAFF.

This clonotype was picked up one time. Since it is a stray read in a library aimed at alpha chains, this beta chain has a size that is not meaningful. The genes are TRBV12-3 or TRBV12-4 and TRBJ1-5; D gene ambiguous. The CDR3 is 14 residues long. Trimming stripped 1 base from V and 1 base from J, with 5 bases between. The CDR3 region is CASSLGMSNQPQHF. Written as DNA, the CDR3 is TGTGCCAGCAGTTTAGGAATGAGCAATCAGCCCCAGCATTTT.

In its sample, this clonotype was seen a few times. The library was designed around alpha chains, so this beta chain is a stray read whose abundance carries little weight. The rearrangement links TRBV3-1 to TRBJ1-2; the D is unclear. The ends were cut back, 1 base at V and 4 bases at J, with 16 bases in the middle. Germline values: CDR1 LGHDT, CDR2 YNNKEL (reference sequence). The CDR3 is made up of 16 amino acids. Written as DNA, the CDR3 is TGTGCCAGCAGCCAAGTTTCGGGCAGTTCTCGCTATGGCTACACCTTC. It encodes CASSQVSGSSRYGYTF.

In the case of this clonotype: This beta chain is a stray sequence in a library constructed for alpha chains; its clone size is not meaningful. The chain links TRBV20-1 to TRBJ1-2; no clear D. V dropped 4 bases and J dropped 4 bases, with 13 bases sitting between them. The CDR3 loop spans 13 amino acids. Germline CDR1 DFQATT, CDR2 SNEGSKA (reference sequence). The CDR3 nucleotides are TGCAGTGCTACAACCTTGCTTCCCTATGGCTACACCTTC. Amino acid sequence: CSATTLLPYGYTF.

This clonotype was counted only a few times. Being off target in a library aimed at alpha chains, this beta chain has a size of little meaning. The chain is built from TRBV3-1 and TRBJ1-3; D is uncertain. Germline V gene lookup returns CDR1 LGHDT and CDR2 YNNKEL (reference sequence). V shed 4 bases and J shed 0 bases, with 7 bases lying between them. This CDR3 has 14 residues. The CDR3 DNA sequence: TGTGCCAGCAGCCCTCGAGACTCTGGAAACACCATATATTTT. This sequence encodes CASSPRDSGNTIYF.

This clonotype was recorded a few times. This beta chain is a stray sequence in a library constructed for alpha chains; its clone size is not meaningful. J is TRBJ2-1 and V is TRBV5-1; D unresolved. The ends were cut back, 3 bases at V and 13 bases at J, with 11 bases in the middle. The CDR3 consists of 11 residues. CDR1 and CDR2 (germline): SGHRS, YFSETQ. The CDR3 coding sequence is TGCGCCAGCAGCTCCGTAACAGATCAGTTCTTC. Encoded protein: CASSSVTDQFF. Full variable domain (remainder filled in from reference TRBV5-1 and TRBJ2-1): KAGVTQTPRYLIKTRGQQVTLSCSPISGHRSVSWYQQTPGQGLQFLFEYFSETQRNKGNFPGRFSGRQFSNSRSEMNVSTLELGDSALYLCASSSVTDQFFGPGTRLTVL.

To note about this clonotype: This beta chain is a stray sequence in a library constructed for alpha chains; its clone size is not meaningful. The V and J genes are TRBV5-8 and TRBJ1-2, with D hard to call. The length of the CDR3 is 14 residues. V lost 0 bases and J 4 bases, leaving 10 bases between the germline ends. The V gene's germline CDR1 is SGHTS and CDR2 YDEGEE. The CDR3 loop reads CASSLAVGTYGYTF. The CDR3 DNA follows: TGTGCCAGCAGCTTGGCAGTCGGAACCTATGGCTACACCTTC.